These 14 T cell receptor beta chains came from one sample sequenced in a study of blood T cells in healthy people across ages. The second PCR ran roughly 7 to 11 cycles with a sample-barcoded 5' primer and J-beta primers. One entry per CDR3 protein results from TCRdb running MiXCR on the 5' RACE reads. Of 600,000 to 900,000 distinct CDR3 sequences listed, approximately 24% are singletons. These data are also associated with another study on T cells of mothers and their children.

Source material: blood. These receptors came from a boy under 18 in good health.

The V call is TRBV5-1, the J call TRBJ2-3; D remains ambiguous. This CDR3 contains 13 residues. V gave up 3 bases and J gave up 2 bases, with 7 bases separating them. Germline V gene lookup returns CDR1 SGHRS and CDR2 YFSETQ. CDR3 region: CASSSLNTDTQYF. DNA for the CDR3: TGCGCCAGCAGCTCATTGAACACAGATACGCAGTATTTT.

Many counts were recorded for this clonotype. The chain recombines TRBV11-2 with TRBJ2-5; D unresolved. Per germline, CDR1 SGHAT and CDR2 FQNNGV. The CDR3 is made up of 12 amino acids. V was clipped by 5 bases and J by 4 bases, with 8 bases between them. Here the CDR3 reads CASSPRVETQYF. In DNA form, the CDR3 reads TGTGCCAGCAGCCCCCGGGTAGAGACCCAGTACTTC. Complete variable domain (other parts from reference TRBV11-2 and TRBJ2-5): EAGVAQSPRYKIIEKRQSVAFWCNPISGHATLYWYQQILGQGPKLLIQFQNNGVVDDSQLPKDRFSAERLKGVDSTLKIQPAKLEDSAVYLCASSPRVETQYFGPGTRLLVL.

The genes are TRBV12-3 or TRBV12-4 and TRBJ1-5; D is unresolved. The length of the CDR3 is 15 residues. Trimming shortened V by 6 bases and J by 0 bases, and 12 bases separated the two germline ends. The CDR3 DNA reads TGTGCCAGCAGACCACACGCTAATAGCAATCAGCCCCAGCATTTT. This sequence encodes CASRPHANSNQPQHF.

The chain is built from TRBV5-5 and TRBJ1-5; weak D call: TRBD1 (6 bases). The V gene lost 4 bases and the J gene lost 4 bases, with 24 bases spanning the gap. The CDR3 consists of 18 residues. Germline lookup yields CDR1 SGHKS and CDR2 YYEKEE (reference sequence). The CDR3 DNA reads as TGTGCCAGCAGCGCACTCTACGTTGCTGCAGGGACAAATCAGCCCCAGCATTTT. Its protein is CASSALYVAAGTNQPQHF.

The rearrangement joins TRBV11-3 to TRBJ2-2; perhaps TRBD1 as D (5 bases). The CDR3 loop spans 17 amino acids. Trimming took off 2 bases at V and 1 base at J, with 14 bases between the two ends. Germline CDR1 reads SGHNT; CDR2 reads YENEEA. DNA for the CDR3: TGTGCCAGCAGCTTAAGTCGATGGGGCGAGAACACCGGGGAGCTGTTTTTT. Its protein product is CASSLSRWGENTGELFF.

The chain couples TRBV12-3 or TRBV12-4 to TRBJ2-3; 8 nucleotides agree with TRBD2. Germline trimming cut 10 bases from V and 11 bases from J; bases unmatched to any gene: 17. The CDR3 spans 14 residues. CDR3 DNA sequence: TGTGCCACCAGGAAGAGCGGGGGCACAGATGTGCAGTATTTT. Translated, it gives CATRKSGGTDVQYF.

This chain joins TRBV12-3 or TRBV12-4 and TRBJ2-3; perhaps TRBD1 as D (6 bases). V was pared by 5 bases and J by 13 bases, with 22 bases between. This CDR3 has 14 residues. The CDR3 loop reads CASSPRGGADAEYF. CDR3 sequence (DNA): TGTGCCAGCAGTCCCAGAGGGGGAGCAGATGCGGAGTATTTT.

This clonotype was observed a few times. The V call is TRBV29-1, the J call TRBJ1-1; D not certain. V was clipped by 5 bases and J by 0 bases, with 10 bases between them. The CDR3 extends over 13 amino acids. Germline lookup yields CDR1 SQVTM and CDR2 ANQGSEA. CDR3 nucleotides: TGCAGCGTTCAGGCAGAGATGAACACTGAAGCTTTCTTT. Its protein product is CSVQAEMNTEAFF. Looking up the rest from reference TRBV29-1 and TRBJ1-1 gives the full variable domain: SAVISQKPSRDICQRGTSLTIQCQVDSQVTMMFWYRQQPGQSLTLIATANQGSEATYESGFVIDKFPISRPNLTFSTLTVSNMSPEDSSIYLCSVQAEMNTEAFFGQGTRLTVV.

This rearrangement joins TRBV5-1 to TRBJ2-3; D ambiguous. The CDR3 is 11 amino acids. V was cut by 5 bases and J by 5 bases, with 6 bases left in between. Germline V gene lookup returns CDR1 SGHRS and CDR2 YFSETQ. As DNA, the CDR3 is TGCGCCAGCAGGAAGCAAGATACGCAGTATTTT. Translation gives CASRKQDTQYF.

This clonotype has only a few counts. The chain has TRBV29-1 and TRBJ2-5; 8 bases align to TRBD2. The J call could be wrong; TRBJ2-7 is a better fit for the DNA end. The CDR3 is 13 residues long. Per the germline V gene, CDR1 is SQVTM and CDR2 is ANQGSEA. The chain's CDR3 is CSVGSGGVYEQYF. The CDR3 nucleotides are TGCAGCGTTGGGAGCGGGGGAGTCTACGAGCAGTACTTC.

This chain connects TRBV10-3 to TRBJ1-2; 7 nucleotides align to TRBD1. V lost 7 bases and J lost 7; bases outside the gene matches: 9. This CDR3 is built from 13 residues. The germline V gene has CDR1 ENHRY and CDR2 SYGVKD. CDR3 nucleotides: TGTGCCATCACTCCAACAGGGGAGGGTGGCTACACCTTC. Residues: CAITPTGEGGYTF.

J is TRBJ2-7 and V is TRBV6-1; D may be TRBD1 (5 bases). The V end was cut by 6 bases, the J end by 5 bases, with 23 bases between. The CDR3 runs to 16 residues. Germline CDR1 is MNHNS and CDR2 is SASEGT. The CDR3 nucleotides are TGTGCCAGCAGACCACAGTCAGGGTTACTGATCAACGAGCAGTACTTC. This codes for CASRPQSGLLINEQYF.

The V and J genes are TRBV10-3 and TRBJ2-1; the match to TRBD2 covers 10 bases. The trim removed 3 bases at V and 0 bases at J, leaving 8 bases unmatched. In germline, CDR1 is ENHRY, CDR2 SYGVKD. This CDR3 contains 18 residues. CDR3 loop: CAISDVSGGSPSYNEQFF. The CDR3 DNA sequence: TGTGCCATCAGTGATGTTAGCGGGGGGTCTCCCTCCTACAATGAGCAGTTCTTC.

The rearrangement links TRBV12-3 or TRBV12-4 to TRBJ1-2; tentative D call: TRBD1 (6 bases). V lost 6 bases and J lost 4, with 15 bases in between. The CDR3 is 14 amino acids. The CDR3 protein is CASSLQGDLYGYTF. CDR3 nucleotides: TGTGCCAGCAGCCTACAGGGAGACCTCTATGGCTACACCTTC.